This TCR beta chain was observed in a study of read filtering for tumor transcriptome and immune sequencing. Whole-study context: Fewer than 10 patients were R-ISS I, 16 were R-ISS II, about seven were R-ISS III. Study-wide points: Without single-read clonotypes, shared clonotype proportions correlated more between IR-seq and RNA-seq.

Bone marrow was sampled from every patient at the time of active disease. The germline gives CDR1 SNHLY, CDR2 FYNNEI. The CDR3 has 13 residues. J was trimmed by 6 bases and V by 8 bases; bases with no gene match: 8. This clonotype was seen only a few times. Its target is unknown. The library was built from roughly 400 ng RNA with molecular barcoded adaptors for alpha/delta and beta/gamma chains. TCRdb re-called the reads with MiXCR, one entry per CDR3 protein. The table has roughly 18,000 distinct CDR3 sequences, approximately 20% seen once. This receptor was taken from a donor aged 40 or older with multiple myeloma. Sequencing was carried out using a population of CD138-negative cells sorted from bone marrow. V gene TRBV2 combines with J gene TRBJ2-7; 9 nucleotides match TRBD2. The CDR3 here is CASSVAGEGEQYF. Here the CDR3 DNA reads TGTGCCAGCTCCGTAGCGGGAGAAGGCGAGCAGTACTTC.